Detailed here is one T cell receptor (beta chain). The target antigen is unknown. At cycle 4 day 1, cycle 7 day 1, and baseline, blood was sampled. The sample comes from a study of OX40 agonist ivuxolimab in advanced cancers. This CDR3 contains 15 residues. Germline CDR1 reads MNHNS; CDR2 reads SASEGT. Trimming removed 9 bases at V and 3 bases at J, with 18 bases between. Profiled with immunoSEQ multiplex PCR; TCRdb holds only in-frame clones, not every one. There are about 70,000 clones in the sample; roughly 84% occur only once, and approximately 6.1% lies in the top ten. Findings of the study overall: At 0.1 to 3.0 mg/kg, clonal expansion of CD4+ and CD8+ blood T cells had occurred by week 6.

This TCR came from an adult with an advanced solid tumor such as melanoma, head and neck, liver or kidney cancer. Sample: CD4+ or CD8+ T cells sorted from blood, taken in a trial of the OX40 agonist ivuxolimab. The chain joins TRBV6-1 to TRBJ1-5; D is ambiguous. Here the CDR3 reads CASAILRDFNQPQHF. DNA for the CDR3: TGTGCCAGTGCAATACTAAGGGATTTCAATCAGCCCCAGCATTTT.